The sequence of this T cell receptor beta chain was determined in a study of shared clonotypes between healthy human individuals. Turning to this clone: Its antigen is currently unknown.

Study-level findings and limits: Estimated richness was generally greater in naive than memory subsets. Sequencing of the sorted subsets was shown by rarefaction to be incomplete despite large depth.

Each cell subset's genomic DNA was divided evenly among several immunoSEQ plates. Study processing details: Filtering was not the same, since immunoSEQ gave junction-only sequences without quality scores. Sequencing was performed with immunoSEQ multiplex PCR; in TCRdb, only in-frame clones are kept and a portion is missing. Clone size and the V and J calls come from that table; the DNA yielded D and trimming. In the table there are almost 700,000 clones, around 90% of which are singletons. CD45RO negativity and positive selection for CCR7 defined naive CD8 cells, a population that excluded terminally differentiated effector memory CD45RA+ cells. The sample was naive CD8+ T cells sorted from blood. The source of this sequence is a man younger than 40 in good health.

The CDR3 is CASTQTGGQRDIQYF. CDR3 DNA: TGTGCCAGTACCCAAACAGGGGGTCAAAGGGACATTCAGTACTTC. The chain uses TRBV19 and TRBJ2-4, with 8 bases fitting TRBD1. The CDR3 runs 15 residues. The germline V gene encodes CDR1 LNHDA and CDR2 SQIVND (reference sequence). After removal of 7 bases from V and 8 bases from J, the junction contained 13 bases not matched to a gene.